This T cell receptor (beta chain) was documented in a study of T cell changes during pregnancy in multiple sclerosis. Profiled with immunoSEQ multiplex PCR; TCRdb holds only in-frame clones, not every one. The sample holds some 28,000 clones, around nine tenths seen once. The CDR3 is 14 amino acids. Trimming pared 6 bases from V and 3 bases from J, leaving 15 bases between. The germline CDR1 and CDR2 sequences are MNHNY and SVGAGI (reference sequence). This sample comprised CD8+ T cells from peripheral blood mononuclear cells, obtained before pregnancy. This receptor was obtained from a female donor with multiple sclerosis, enrolled in a pregnancy study. The gene calls are TRBV6-6 and TRBJ2-7; weak D call: TRBD1 (6 bases). The CDR3 spells CASRARDTYYEQYF. The CDR3 nucleotides are TGTGCCAGCAGGGCCCGGGACACGTACTACGAGCAGTACTTC.